This T cell receptor (beta chain) stems from a study of T cells in Graves' hyperthyroidism and ophthalmopathy. Background on the study: It was at initial diagnosis, before any treatment, that peripheral blood was collected.

RNA transcripts yielded amplified TCR beta CDR3 regions. HTBI primers were employed in a first-round RT-PCR of the TCR CDR3. Each CDR3 protein gets one entry after TCRdb re-called the multiplex PCR reads with MiXCR. In the table there are under 350,000 distinct CDR3 sequences, 12% to 15% of which are singletons. CDR3 length: 14 amino acids. V shed 1 base and J shed 3 bases, with 13 bases lying between them. Germline CDR1 and CDR2: SQVTM and ANQGSEA. This chain uses TRBV29-1 with TRBJ2-7; D is undetermined. This TCR derives from a middle-aged woman with Graves' ophthalmopathy. Sequencing was performed on blood. CDR3 in DNA: TGCAGCGTTGAAGGGGGTCCAGCTTACTACGAGCAGTACTTC. It codes for CSVEGGPAYYEQYF.